These 19 T cell receptor beta chains were sequenced from one sample in a study of blood T cell repertoires in COVID-19. Assay: immunoSEQ multiplex PCR; the TCRdb copy retains only in-frame clones and omits some. Of 300,000 to 450,000 clones listed, about 85% are singletons. The sample comprised peripheral blood. The receptor source for this set is a woman aged 18-29 years with acute or convalescent COVID-19.

The gene calls are TRBV9 and TRBJ2-1, with TRBD2 matching 10 bases. The CDR3 is made up of 15 amino acids. With 4 bases clipped from V and 6 bases from J, the junction kept 7 bases outside the gene matches. CDR1 is SGDLS and CDR2 is YYNGEE in the germline V gene. The DNA for the CDR3 is TGTGCCAGCAGCTCGAGCGGGGGGGCGTCCAATGAGCAGTTCTTC. Encoded protein: CASSSSGGASNEQFF.

The chain joins TRBV19 to TRBJ2-7; 7 nucleotides line up with TRBD2. CDR3 length equals 14 residues. Germline lookup yields CDR1 LNHDA and CDR2 SQIVND (reference sequence). Trimming cost V 6 bases and J 8 bases; bases outside gene matches: 13. In DNA form, the CDR3 reads TGTGCCAGTAGGAAGGGAGGGAAAACATCGCAGCAGTACTTC. The encoded protein is CASRKGGKTSQQYF.

The J gene is TRBJ1-2, the V gene TRBV19; TRBD1 might be the D (6 bases). V lost 6 bases and J 3 bases, leaving 20 bases between the germline ends. Germline assignment: CDR1 LNHDA and CDR2 SQIVND (reference sequence). The CDR3 extends over 16 amino acids. CDR3 nucleotide sequence: TGTGCCAGTAGGAACGTCCTAGGGCGACAGGACTATGGCTACACCTTC. Protein product: CASRNVLGRQDYGYTF.

V gene TRBV4-2 combines with J gene TRBJ1-1; TRBD1 might be the D (6 bases). Trimming removed 3 bases from V and 4 bases from J, with 18 bases in between. Germline V gene lookup returns CDR1 LGHNA and CDR2 YNFKEQ. This CDR3 is built from 16 residues. The CDR3 sequence is CASSHDTQGGSTEAFF. CDR3 nucleotides: TGTGCCAGCAGCCACGATACACAAGGGGGTAGCACTGAAGCTTTCTTT.

The chain uses TRBV30 and TRBJ1-2; D not certain. This CDR3 comprises 12 residues. The V gene lost 2 bases and the J gene lost 4 bases, with 8 bases spanning the gap. From germline, CDR1 is GTSNPN and CDR2 SVGIG (reference sequence). CDR3 sequence: CAWSSTSYGYTF. The CDR3 nucleotides read TGTGCCTGGAGTTCCACTTCCTATGGCTACACCTTC. The full variable domain, with the rest looked up from reference TRBV30 and TRBJ1-2, is SQTIHQWPATLVQPVGSPLSLECTVEGTSNPNLYWYRQAAGRGLQLLFYSVGIGQISSEVPQNLSASRPQDRQFILSSKKLLLSDSGFYLCAWSSTSYGYTFGSGTRLTVV.

The V and J genes are TRBV19 and TRBJ1-3, with TRBD1 as a possible D gene (5 bases). Trimming cost V 3 bases and J 3 bases, with 9 bases left between them. The CDR3 loop spans 14 amino acids. The germline gives CDR1 LNHDA, CDR2 SQIVND (reference sequence). CDR3 nucleotide sequence: TGTGCCAGTAGTATGGGACTTAGTGGAAACACCATATATTTT. Its protein product is CASSMGLSGNTIYF.

This clone appeared a single time. The rearrangement links TRBV11-2 to TRBJ2-3; 9 bases agree with TRBD1. V lost 4 bases and J lost 1; bases outside the gene matches: 9. The CDR3 sequence is 17 residues long. CDR1 is SGHAT, CDR2 FQNNGV, per germline. This CDR3 reads CASSSETGGLGTDTQYF. In nucleotides, the CDR3 is TGTGCCAGCAGCTCTGAAACAGGGGGCCTGGGCACAGATACGCAGTATTTT.

The chain links TRBV10-3 to TRBJ1-3, with a tentative D call TRBD1 (6 bases). Germline V lookup: CDR1 ENHRY, CDR2 SYGVKD. V gave up 4 bases and J gave up 0 bases, with 22 bases separating them. The CDR3 sequence is 19 residues long. The CDR3 coding sequence is TGTGCCATCAGTGGGGTACAATCGACAGGAAGGGCCTCTGGAAACACCATATATTTT. Translated, it gives CAISGVQSTGRASGNTIYF.

V and J are TRBV5-1 and TRBJ2-5; TRBD1 might be the D (5 bases). This CDR3 contains 14 residues. The germline V and J ends were trimmed by 2 bases and 2 bases, with 10 bases remaining between them. Germline assignment: CDR1 SGHRS and CDR2 YFSETQ. The CDR3 loop is CASSFQGQQETQYF. The CDR3 coding sequence is TGCGCCAGCAGCTTTCAGGGTCAACAAGAGACCCAGTACTTC.

With respect to this clone: The germline gene is not matched at one end of the junction; a read error may be the cause. V gene TRBV7-2 combines with J gene TRBJ2-7; 8 bases agree with TRBD1. The CDR3 extends over 11 amino acids. Per the germline V gene, CDR1 is SGHTA and CDR2 is FQGNSA. The CDR3 loop reads CASSLDAGGDF. DNA of the CDR3: TGTGCCAGCAGCTTAGACGCAGGGGGCGACTTC.

The rearrangement uses TRBV18 and TRBJ2-2; perhaps TRBD1 as D (5 bases). The CDR3 has 16 residues. V was clipped by 3 bases and J by 5 bases, with 16 bases between them. Germline assignment: CDR1 KGHSH and CDR2 LQKENI. The CDR3 DNA is TGTGCCAGCTCACCTACGTTGGGGCGGCTTACCGGGGAGCTGTTTTTT. It specifies CASSPTLGRLTGELFF.

The chain combines TRBV7-3 with TRBJ2-2; no clear D gene. Germline V gene sequence: CDR1 SGHTA, CDR2 FQGTGA. Trimming left V 1 base short and J 0 bases short, with 9 bases between. This CDR3 spans 16 amino acids. In DNA form, the CDR3 reads TGTGCCAGCAGCTTAAGTCTCGCGGCGAACACCGGGGAGCTGTTTTTT. It specifies CASSLSLAANTGELFF.

This clone was observed a few times. This sample includes further DNA sequences coding for the same CDR3. The chain is built from TRBV9 and TRBJ1-5; D not resolved. The germline gives CDR1 SGDLS, CDR2 YYNGEE. V was trimmed by 0 bases and J by 0 bases, leaving 4 bases between them. The CDR3 has 14 amino acids. This CDR3 is CASSVGGSNQPQHF. In DNA form, the CDR3 reads TGTGCCAGCAGCGTAGGAGGTAGCAATCAGCCCCAGCATTTT.

V gene TRBV19 combines with J gene TRBJ1-5; D gene uncertain. The CDR3 totals 15 residues. The V and J ends lost 8 bases and 1 base respectively, with 15 bases between them. Germline values: CDR1 LNHDA, CDR2 SQIVND (reference sequence). The CDR3 DNA sequence: TGTGCCAGTTCCCCCACCAGGAACAGCAATCAGCCCCAGCATTTT. Its protein is CASSPTRNSNQPQHF.

The rearrangement links TRBV3-1 (or the pseudogene TRBV3-2) to TRBJ1-1, with D maybe TRBD1 (6 bases). The ends were cut back, 6 bases at V and 11 bases at J, with 19 bases in the middle. The V gene's germline CDR1 is LGHDT and CDR2 YNNKEL (reference sequence). The CDR3 spans 13 residues. The CDR3 protein is CASRAGGTGRAFF. The CDR3 DNA follows: TGTGCCAGCAGGGCCGGCGGAACAGGGCGGGCTTTCTTT.

This chain links TRBV7-9 with TRBJ1-4; D uncertain. Germline assignment: CDR1 SEHNR and CDR2 FQNEAQ (reference sequence). V lost 2 bases and J lost 8, with 18 bases in between. There are 16 residues in the CDR3. The CDR3 coding sequence is TGTGCCAGCAGCTTATTCCCGCGGGCTCTTGTCGAAAAACTGTTTTTT. Amino acid sequence: CASSLFPRALVEKLFF.

CDR3 DNA sequence: TGTGCCAGCAGCTTAGCGTGGTTGGGGGGTGATTCGGAAAAACTGTTTTTT. Amino acid sequence: CASSLAWLGGDSEKLFF. The rearrangement joins TRBV7-9 to TRBJ1-4, with D maybe TRBD1 (5 bases). Trimming took off 0 bases at V and 8 bases at J, with 19 bases between the two ends. The CDR3 has 17 amino acids. Germline loops: CDR1 SEHNR, CDR2 FQNEAQ (reference sequence).

This clone was recorded only once. The V call is TRBV2, the J call TRBJ1-2, with 9 bases aligning to TRBD1. V gave up 3 bases and J gave up 5 bases; unmatched junction bases: 7. Germline V gene data show CDR1 as SNHLY and CDR2 as FYNNEI. The CDR3 length is 15 residues. This chain's CDR3 is CASSDPQGAFYGYTF. CDR3 bases: TGTGCCAGCAGTGACCCACAGGGGGCCTTTTATGGCTACACCTTC. The variable domain in full, with the rest retrieved from reference TRBV2 and TRBJ1-2, is EPEVTQTPSHQVTQMGQEVILRCVPISNHLYFYWYRQILGQKVEFLVSFYNNEISEKSEIFDDQFSVERPDGSNFTLKIRSTKLEDSAMYFCASSDPQGAFYGYTFGSGTRLTVV.

V usage is TRBV6-6 and J usage is TRBJ1-1; D gene unclear. V was pared by 5 bases and J by 2 bases, with 9 bases between. CDR1 is MNHNY, CDR2 SVGAGI, per germline (reference sequence). CDR3 length: 13 amino acids. DNA of the CDR3: TGTGCCAGCAGTCTTACACGAAACACTGAAGCTTTCTTT. Translated, it gives CASSLTRNTEAFF.